This T cell receptor beta chain was observed in a study of identical twins. This clonotype was recorded many times. The antigen is unknown. TCRdb ran MiXCR on the 5' RACE reads and lists one entry per CDR3 protein. Of about 200,000 distinct CDR3 sequences in the sample, around 10% are singletons; the top ten hold about 5.5%. The junction had 12 bases not matched to a gene; V was cut back by 3 bases and J by 3 bases. CDR3 size: 20 residues. Germline CDR1 and CDR2: SSHAT and FNYEAQ (reference sequence). Study-level results: Whereas memory repertoires showed no such difference, abundant cord blood beta clonotypes carried fewer insertions. Low generation probability was overrepresented in out-of-frame alpha sequences shared by twins. The study found that models underestimated out-of-frame TCR alpha sharing in monozygotic twins.

V gene TRBV7-7 combines with J gene TRBJ2-2; 14 bases fit TRBD2. The source material was memory (CD45RO+) T cells sorted from blood. The clonotype was recovered from a woman aged 18-29 years in good health. CDR3 loop: CASSFIRTGTSGSYTGELFF. CDR3 DNA sequence: TGTGCCAGCAGCTTCATACGGACCGGGACTAGCGGGAGTTACACCGGGGAGCTGTTTTTT.